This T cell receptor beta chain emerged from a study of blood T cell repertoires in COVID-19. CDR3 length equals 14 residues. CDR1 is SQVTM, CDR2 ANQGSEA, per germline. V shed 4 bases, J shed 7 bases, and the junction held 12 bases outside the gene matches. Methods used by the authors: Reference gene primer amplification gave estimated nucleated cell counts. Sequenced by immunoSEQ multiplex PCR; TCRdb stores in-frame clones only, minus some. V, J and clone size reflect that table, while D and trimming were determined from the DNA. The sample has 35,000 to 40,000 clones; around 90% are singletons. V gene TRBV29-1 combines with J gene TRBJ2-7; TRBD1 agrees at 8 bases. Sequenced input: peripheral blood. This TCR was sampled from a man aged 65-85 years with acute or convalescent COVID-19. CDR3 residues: CSVGSDRALREQYF. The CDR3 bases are TGCAGCGTTGGGTCGGACAGGGCCCTACGAGAGCAGTACTTC.